The clone carrying this T cell receptor (beta chain) has just a few counts. Antigen specificity is unknown. Each donor (without exception) was a healthy Caucasian. Trimming removed 2 bases at V and 4 bases at J, with 12 bases between. The CDR3 spans 14 residues. The data originate from a study of identical twins. Study-level results: Reduced insertions were recorded for abundant cord blood beta clonotypes, with no such pattern in memory repertoires. A cross-sectional statistical analysis, not follow-up of the same donors, supported the conclusions.

Template switching, a step in the protocol, added a universal primer site, and cDNA carried unique molecular identifiers. One entry per CDR3 protein results from TCRdb running MiXCR on the 5' RACE reads. The sample yields nearly 900,000 distinct CDR3 sequences, roughly an eighth seen once. These data were likewise used in another study, on yellow fever vaccine responses in identical twins.

Material: PBMCs. The sequence came from a woman between 18 and 29 years old in good health. The chain couples TRBV12-3 or TRBV12-4 to TRBJ2-7; D may be TRBD2 (6 bases). As DNA, the CDR3 is TGTGCCAGCAGTTTACGGGAGTCGGGGTACGAGCAGTACTTC. Encoded protein: CASSLRESGYEQYF.